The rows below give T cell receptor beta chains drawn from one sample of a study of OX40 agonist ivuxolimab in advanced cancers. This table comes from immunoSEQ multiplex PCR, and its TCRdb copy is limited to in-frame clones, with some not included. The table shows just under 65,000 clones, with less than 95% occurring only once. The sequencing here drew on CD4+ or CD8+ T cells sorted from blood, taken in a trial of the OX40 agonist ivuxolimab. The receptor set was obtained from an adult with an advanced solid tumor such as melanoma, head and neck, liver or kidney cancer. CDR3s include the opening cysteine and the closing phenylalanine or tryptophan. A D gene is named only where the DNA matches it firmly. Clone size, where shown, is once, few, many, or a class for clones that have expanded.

CDR3: CASRPWGGREQYF; DNA: TGTGCCAGCAGACCTTGGGGGGGGCGGGAGCAGTACTTC; V: TRBV6-5; D: NA; J: TRBJ2-7; size: NA
CDR3: CASSLGGRGGETQYF; DNA: TGTGCCAGCAGCCTCGGGGGCCGCGGCGGGGAGACCCAGTACTTC; V: TRBV5-5; D: NA; J: TRBJ2-5; size: NA
CDR3: CASSQEDRINYGYTF; DNA: TGTGCCAGCAGCCAAGAGGACAGGATTAACTATGGCTACACCTTC; V: TRBV4-2; D: TRBD1; J: TRBJ1-2; size: NA
CDR3: CASSQDLVTSSYNEQFF; DNA: TGTGCCAGCAGCCAAGATTTGGTGACTAGTTCCTACAATGAGCAGTTCTTC; V: TRBV4-2; D: NA; J: TRBJ2-1; size: once
CDR3: CASSLEGSSYEQYF; DNA: TGTGCCAGCAGCTTGGAGGGTAGCTCCTACGAGCAGTACTTC; V: TRBV5-8; D: NA; J: TRBJ2-7; size: few
CDR3: CASRLAGVNTGELFF; DNA: TGTGCCAGCAGACTAGCGGGAGTAAACACCGGGGAGCTGTTTTTT; V: TRBV28; D: TRBD2; J: TRBJ2-2; size: NA
CDR3: CASSFGVGGASNQPQHF; DNA: TGTGCCAGCAGCTTTGGCGTTGGGGGGGCCAGCAATCAGCCCCAGCATTTT; V: TRBV7-9; D: NA; J: TRBJ1-5; size: NA
CDR3: CASSKVDPGEAKNIQYF; DNA: TGTGCCAGCAGCAAAGTTGACCCGGGGGAGGCCAAAAACATTCAGTACTTC; V: TRBV21-1; D: NA; J: TRBJ2-4; size: NA
CDR3: CASSLPPRGGKNQPQHF; DNA: TGTGCCAGCAGTCTACCTCCCCGGGGCGGGAAGAATCAGCCCCAGCATTTT; V: TRBV27; D: NA; J: TRBJ1-5; size: NA
CDR3: CASSLAAGELFF; DNA: TGTGCCAGCAGCTTGGCCGCCGGGGAGCTGTTTTTT; V: TRBV11-3; D: NA; J: TRBJ2-2; size: once
CDR3: CASSFRLAENNEQFF; DNA: TGTGCCAGCAGCTTTAGACTAGCGGAGAACAATGAGCAGTTCTTC; V: TRBV11-1; D: TRBD2; J: TRBJ2-1; size: NA
CDR3: CASSVGLTRYLSSYEQYF; DNA: TGTGCCAGCAGTGTGGGACTAACTCGTTACCTTAGCTCCTACGAGCAGTACTTC; V: TRBV28; D: TRBD2; J: TRBJ2-7; size: NA
CDR3: CAIPTSGRGNNEQFF; DNA: TGTGCCATACCGACTAGCGGGAGGGGCAACAATGAGCAGTTCTTC; V: TRBV7-9; D: TRBD2; J: TRBJ2-1; size: NA
CDR3: CASSESTGKGYGYTF; DNA: TGCGCCAGCAGTGAGTCGACAGGGAAGGGCTATGGCTACACCTTC; V: TRBV10-1; D: TRBD1; J: TRBJ1-2; size: NA
CDR3: CASSQERKRDGNEQYF; DNA: TGCGCCAGCAGCCAAGAAAGAAAGCGGGACGGAAACGAGCAGTACTTC; V: TRBV4-1; D: TRBD2; J: TRBJ2-7; size: NA
CDR3: CASVDGPENIQYF; DNA: TGTGCCAGCGTGGACGGACCTGAAAACATTCAGTACTTC; V: TRBV27; D: NA; J: TRBJ2-4; size: NA
CDR3: CASSLRQGDYTF; DNA: TGTGCCAGCAGCCTGAGACAGGGCGACTACACCTTC; V: TRBV28; D: TRBD1; J: TRBJ1-2; size: NA
CDR3: CASSRTGGGGETQYF; DNA: TGTGCCAGCTCACGGACAGGGGGTGGAGGAGAGACCCAGTACTTC; V: TRBV18; D: TRBD1; J: TRBJ2-5; size: NA
CDR3: CATNGPTGVNQPQHF; DNA: TGTGCCACCAACGGGCCGACAGGGGTTAATCAGCCCCAGCATTTT; V: TRBV19; D: TRBD1; J: TRBJ1-5; size: NA
CDR3: CASSTPRHYTEAFF; DNA: TGTGCCAGCAGTACCCCCAGACACTACACTGAAGCTTTCTTT; V: TRBV6-1; D: NA; J: TRBJ1-1; size: NA
CDR3: CAWRDRRGLNYGYTF; DNA: TGTGCCTGGAGGGACCGAAGGGGCCTGAACTATGGCTACACCTTC; V: TRBV30; D: NA; J: TRBJ1-2; size: NA
CDR3: CAWSGGTGRLEQYF; DNA: TGTGCCTGGAGTGGGGGGACAGGGAGGCTCGAGCAGTACTTC; V: TRBV30; D: TRBD1; J: TRBJ2-7; size: NA
CDR3: CASSAATGGIYGYTF; DNA: TGTGCCAGCAGCGCAGCTACAGGGGGGATCTATGGCTACACCTTC; V: TRBV6-4; D: TRBD1; J: TRBJ1-2; size: NA
CDR3: CASRSQDQPQHF; DNA: TGTGCCAGCAGATCACAGGATCAGCCCCAGCATTTT; V: TRBV28; D: NA; J: TRBJ1-5; size: few
CDR3: CASSQEGLSRVYEQYF; DNA: TGTGCCAGCAGCCAAGAGGGGCTATCAAGGGTCTACGAGCAGTACTTC; V: TRBV14; D: NA; J: TRBJ2-7; size: NA
CDR3: CASGQIGGPFF; DNA: TGTGCCAGCGGGCAAATAGGAGGTCCGTTCTTC; V: TRBV28; D: NA; J: TRBJ2-1; size: NA
CDR3: CASSPPALTGNEQFF; DNA: TGTGCCAGCTCACCACCGGCACTGACGGGCAATGAGCAGTTCTTC; V: TRBV18; D: NA; J: TRBJ2-1; size: NA
CDR3: CASSRRDRGETQYF; DNA: TGTGCCAGCTCCCGCCGGGACAGGGGCGAGACCCAGTACTTC; V: TRBV18; D: TRBD1; J: TRBJ2-5; size: once
CDR3: CASSAGQGAGYGYTF; DNA: TGCGCCAGCAGTGCTGGACAGGGAGCCGGCTATGGCTACACCTTC; V: TRBV10-1; D: TRBD1; J: TRBJ1-2; size: NA
CDR3: CASSEARRPYEQYF; DNA: TGTGCCAGCAGTGAAGCGCGCAGACCCTACGAGCAGTACTTC; V: TRBV6-1; D: NA; J: TRBJ2-7; size: NA
CDR3: CASSLGGSADTQYF; DNA: TGTGCCAGCAGCTTGGGGGGGTCGGCAGATACGCAGTATTTT; V: TRBV5-4; D: NA; J: TRBJ2-3; size: few
CDR3: CSVAGGDGYTF; DNA: TGCAGCGTTGCAGGGGGCGATGGCTACACCTTC; V: TRBV29-1; D: TRBD1; J: TRBJ1-2; size: NA
CDR3: CASSLERAQGTQYF; DNA: TGCGCCAGCAGCTTGGAGCGGGCCCAAGGGACCCAGTACTTC; V: TRBV5-1; D: NA; J: TRBJ2-5; size: NA
CDR3: CASSLDPGVGEQFF; DNA: TGCGCCAGCAGCTTGGACCCCGGGGTGGGTGAGCAGTTCTTC; V: TRBV5-1; D: NA; J: TRBJ2-1; size: NA
CDR3: CASSLIQGFNYGYTF; DNA: TGTGCCAGCAGCTTAATACAGGGGTTTAACTATGGCTACACCTTC; V: TRBV5-8; D: TRBD1; J: TRBJ1-2; size: NA